Here is one T cell receptor beta chain with its context. Its antigen is not known. Collection occurred without any documented infections or immune events in donors. These data come from a study of identifying expanded T cells in peripheral blood. General study findings and limits: Differentially abundant clones: about 1.3 between replicates, about 15 at approximately two weeks, approximately 19 at four. Across healthy donors, higher total template counts meant significantly greater approximately 2-week count variance.

This CDR3 has 13 amino acids. Produced via immunoSEQ multiplex PCR; TCRdb's table is partial and in-frame only. The repertoire consists of tens of thousands of clones, with 88% occurring once and the leading ten covering under 20%. The chain carries TRBV21-1 and TRBJ1-1; the table's D call, TRBD1, was not checked against the DNA. TRBV21-1 counts as a pseudogene. This TCR was recovered from a person aged 18 to 70 in good health. Sequencing was performed on blood. Here the CDR3 DNA reads TGTGCCAGCAGCTCCAGGGAAAACACTGAAGCTTTCTTT. Translation gives CASSSRENTEAFF.